The 28 T cell receptor beta chains listed next were all sequenced from one sample in a study of CD8+ T cells in alopecia areata. Sample treatment: oral pan-JAK inhibitor, 5-10 mg twice daily. It was cDNA, reverse transcribed from extracted RNA, that served as the sequencing template. The table came from immunoSEQ multiplex PCR; TCRdb's copy has only in-frame clones and leaves some out. This sample has approximately 200,000 clones; 50% to 60% occur once, and the top ten carry around 3.2%. The input for sequencing was CD4+ T cells sorted from blood, taken at week 4, from a patient treated with tofacitinib. Source of these receptors: a human donor with alopecia areata.

CDR3 coding DNA: TGTGCCAGCAGTTCTCCAGGGAGGAGGGATGGCTACACCTTC. Translated, it gives CASSSPGRRDGYTF. The chain couples TRBV6-5 to TRBJ1-2, with D tentatively TRBD1 (5 bases). The CDR3 runs to 14 residues. Looked up from germline, CDR1 is MNHEY and CDR2 is SVGAGI. Trimming removed 4 bases at V and 6 bases at J, with 15 bases between.

J is TRBJ2-5 and V is TRBV29-1, with TRBD1 matching over 7 bases. This CDR3 is 14 amino acids long. The V and J ends lost 3 bases and 2 bases, in that order; junction bases with no gene match: 6. Germline V gene sequence: CDR1 SQVTM, CDR2 ANQGSEA. The CDR3 here is CSVEGRTGQETQYF. CDR3 in DNA: TGCAGCGTTGAGGGTAGGACAGGACAAGAGACCCAGTACTTC.

This rearrangement joins TRBV6-5 to TRBJ2-5; TRBD2 agrees at 8 bases. The length of the CDR3 is 14 residues. J lost 5 bases, V lost 3 bases, and 5 bases had no gene match. Germline values: CDR1 MNHEY, CDR2 SVGAGI. The CDR3 DNA is TGTGCCAGCAGTTATGCGGGGGGACGGGAGACCCAGTACTTC. Translating it yields CASSYAGGRETQYF.

The chain uses TRBV7-2 and TRBJ1-6; D is ambiguous. From germline, CDR1 is SGHTA and CDR2 FQGNSA. The CDR3 extends over 15 amino acids. V gave up 4 bases and J gave up 0 bases, with 7 bases separating them. The CDR3 DNA sequence: TGTGCCAGCAGCTCGGATAGCTCCTATAATTCACCCCTCCACTTT. It translates to CASSSDSSYNSPLHF. Full variable domain (missing parts from reference TRBV7-2 and TRBJ1-6): GAGVSQSPSNKVTEKGKDVELRCDPISGHTALYWYRQSLGQGLEFLIYFQGNSAPDKSGLPSDRFSAERTGGSVSTLTIQRTQQEDSAVYLCASSSDSSYNSPLHFGNGTRLTVT.

CDR3 sequence: CAWRRQGPYEQYF. The CDR3 coding sequence is TGTGCCTGGAGACGACAGGGTCCCTACGAGCAGTACTTC. This chain connects TRBV30 to TRBJ2-7, with 7 bases aligning to TRBD1. The germline V gene has CDR1 GTSNPN and CDR2 SVGIG (reference sequence). The V and J ends lost 3 bases and 2 bases, in that order; junction bases with no gene match: 4. The CDR3 totals 13 residues. Supplemented by reference TRBV30 and TRBJ2-7, the full variable domain reads SQTIHQWPATLVQPVGSPLSLECTVEGTSNPNLYWYRQAAGRGLQLLFYSVGIGQISSEVPQNLSASRPQDRQFILSSKKLLLSDSGFYLCAWRRQGPYEQYFGPGTRLTVT.

The chain employs TRBV4-2 and TRBJ2-5; TRBD2 aligns across 8 bases. In germline, CDR1 is LGHNA, CDR2 YNFKEQ. Germline trimming cut 3 bases from V and 1 base from J; bases unmatched to any gene: 4. The CDR3 is 15 residues long. The CDR3 spells CASSHSGAVQETQYF. The CDR3 region has the DNA TGTGCCAGCAGCCATAGCGGGGCAGTCCAAGAGACCCAGTACTTC.

The genes are TRBV10-3 and TRBJ2-1; D gene ambiguous. The V and J ends lost 0 bases and 0 bases respectively, with 9 bases between them. CDR1 is ENHRY and CDR2 is SYGVKD in the germline V gene. The CDR3 spans 16 residues. In DNA, the CDR3 is TGTGCCATCAGTGAGTCGATAGGATTCTCCTACAATGAGCAGTTCTTC. Encoded protein: CAISESIGFSYNEQFF.

The chain joins TRBV30 to TRBJ1-5; D possibly corresponds to TRBD1 (6 bases). This CDR3 has 14 amino acids. Trimming left V 3 bases short and J 5 bases short, with 14 bases between. CDR1 is GTSNPN, CDR2 SVGIG, per germline (reference sequence). The chain's CDR3 is CAWSELDSYQPQHF. Written as DNA, the CDR3 is TGTGCCTGGAGCGAGTTGGACAGCTATCAGCCCCAGCATTTT.

The chain combines TRBV15 with TRBJ2-5; 8 nucleotides line up with TRBD1. The germline V gene encodes CDR1 LNHNV and CDR2 YYDKDF (reference sequence). The CDR3 totals 15 residues. J lost 4 bases, V lost 2 bases, and 6 bases had no gene match. The CDR3 loop is CATSRTLRGRETQYF. DNA for the CDR3: TGTGCCACCAGCAGAACACTCAGGGGGCGAGAGACCCAGTACTTC.

V usage is TRBV9 and J usage is TRBJ2-3; possibly TRBD1 for D (5 bases). The CDR3 runs 15 residues. Germline values: CDR1 SGDLS, CDR2 YYNGEE. Trimming took 4 bases from V and 3 from J, leaving 15 bases between them. CDR3: CASSLLGATTDTQYF. In DNA, the CDR3 is TGTGCCAGCAGCCTCCTAGGGGCAACGACAGATACGCAGTATTTT.

A few counts support this clone. The chain has TRBV5-4 and TRBJ1-4; 7 bases are a match to TRBD1. This CDR3 is 15 amino acids long. Germline CDR1 reads SGHNT; CDR2 reads YYREEE (reference sequence). Trimming at V came to 0 bases and at J to 1 base, leaving 0 bases not matched to a gene. CDR3 loop: CASSLGTGTNEKLFF. The CDR3 DNA reads as TGTGCCAGCAGCTTGGGGACAGGAACTAATGAAAAACTGTTTTTT.

The V and J genes are TRBV29-1 and TRBJ2-7; D call uncertain. CDR1 is SQVTM and CDR2 is ANQGSEA in the germline V gene. This CDR3 contains 11 residues. Deletions cut 5 bases from V and 2 bases from J, with 7 bases between. The CDR3 is CSVSVAYEQYF. Written as DNA, the CDR3 is TGCAGCGTTTCGGTGGCCTACGAGCAGTACTTC.

This clone was seen a handful of times. The CDR3, as DNA: TGTGCCAGCAGCTTCCGACAGGGCACAGATACGCAGTATTTT. Encoded protein: CASSFRQGTDTQYF. V is TRBV7-2 and J is TRBJ2-3; a possible D gene is TRBD1 (6 bases). There are 14 residues in the CDR3. The V and J ends lost 3 bases and 1 base respectively, with 8 bases between them. Germline V gene lookup returns CDR1 SGHTA and CDR2 FQGNSA.

J is TRBJ1-1 and V is TRBV4-3; TRBD1 is a possible D gene (6 bases). The V end was cut by 1 base, the J end by 10 bases, with 19 bases between. The CDR3 runs 15 residues. CDR1 LGHNA and CDR2 YSLEER come from the germline V gene. CDR3 region: CASSQGLEQGGGAFF. DNA of the CDR3: TGCGCCAGCAGCCAAGGATTGGAACAGGGAGGGGGAGCTTTCTTT.

This clone was seen just once. The genes are TRBV29-1 and TRBJ2-5, with a possible D match to TRBD1 (6 bases). The CDR3 is 11 amino acids. Germline CDR1 is SQVTM and CDR2 is ANQGSEA. Trimming cost V 5 bases and J 5 bases, with 9 bases left between them. The CDR3 DNA follows: TGCAGCGTTCCAAGGGGGGAGACCCAGTACTTC. This codes for CSVPRGETQYF.

The V call is TRBV2, the J call TRBJ1-2; D ambiguous. Deletions cut 6 bases from V and 8 bases from J, with 13 bases between. Germline CDR1 reads SNHLY; CDR2 reads FYNNEI. This CDR3 has 12 amino acids. This CDR3 reads CASRLRLEGYTF. The CDR3 region has the DNA TGTGCCAGCAGGCTCAGACTGGAGGGCTACACCTTC. Full variable domain (remainder filled in from reference TRBV2 and TRBJ1-2): EPEVTQTPSHQVTQMGQEVILRCVPISNHLYFYWYRQILGQKVEFLVSFYNNEISEKSEIFDDQFSVERPDGSNFTLKIRSTKLEDSAMYFCASRLRLEGYTFGSGTRLTVV.

The V call is TRBV2, the J call TRBJ2-6, with D uncertain. Trimming took 2 bases from V and 0 from J, leaving 17 bases between them. The CDR3 has 19 residues. Germline V gene lookup returns CDR1 SNHLY and CDR2 FYNNEI. CDR3 sequence reads: CASSEPVATLSSGANVLTF. The DNA for the CDR3 is TGTGCCAGCAGTGAACCCGTCGCGACACTCTCCTCTGGGGCCAACGTCCTGACTTTC. The variable domain in full, completed from reference TRBV2 and TRBJ2-6, reads EPEVTQTPSHQVTQMGQEVILRCVPISNHLYFYWYRQILGQKVEFLVSFYNNEISEKSEIFDDQFSVERPDGSNFTLKIRSTKLEDSAMYFCASSEPVATLSSGANVLTFGAGSRLTVL.

The CDR3 nucleotides are TGTGCCCCGGGACTCCGAGGGACACCCCTCCACTTT. This codes for CAPGLRGTPLHF. The chain recombines TRBV25-1 with TRBJ1-6; tentatively, D is TRBD1 (5 bases). The ends were cut back, 11 bases at V and 11 bases at J, with 16 bases in the middle. This CDR3 is 12 amino acids long. The germline V gene encodes CDR1 MGHDK and CDR2 SYGVNS.

The gene calls are TRBV5-4 and TRBJ2-3; 9 nucleotides agree with TRBD2. Germline-derived CDR1 and CDR2 are SGHNT and YYREEE (reference sequence). This CDR3 comprises 16 residues. V shed 4 bases and J 1 base; nucleotides not matched to a gene: 7. CDR3: CASSPSGGRGTDTQYF. CDR3 in DNA: TGTGCCAGCAGCCCGAGCGGGGGGCGTGGCACAGATACGCAGTATTTT.

With respect to this clone: Within the sample, other DNA sequences also encode this same CDR3. The chain recombines TRBV5-1 with TRBJ1-1; 7 nucleotides agree with TRBD1. Unmatched junction bases numbered 3, after V lost 3 bases and J lost 4 bases. Germline-derived CDR1 and CDR2 are SGHRS and YFSETQ. This CDR3 spans 13 amino acids. The CDR3 reads CASSWTGSTEAFF. The CDR3 DNA reads as TGCGCCAGCAGCTGGACAGGATCCACTGAAGCTTTCTTT.

This clone occurred a few times. Distinct nucleotide sequences in the sample also encode this CDR3. The chain is built from TRBV7-3 and TRBJ2-2; the D is unclear. Trimming pared 4 bases from V and 5 bases from J, leaving 5 bases between. Per germline, CDR1 SGHTA and CDR2 FQGTGA. CDR3 length: 12 residues. The CDR3, as DNA: TGTGCCAGCAGCTCGCAGACCGGGGAGCTGTTTTTT. Encoded protein: CASSSQTGELFF.

This clone was counted once. The chain uses TRBV30 and TRBJ1-2; D may be TRBD1 (5 bases). The CDR3 is 11 amino acids. V lost 1 base to trimming and J lost 8 bases, with 8 bases between them. The V gene's germline CDR1 is GTSNPN and CDR2 SVGIG (reference sequence). CDR3 DNA sequence: TGTGCCTGGAGTGCCAGGGCCGGCTACACCTTC. It translates to CAWSARAGYTF.

The chain couples TRBV7-2 to TRBJ2-6, with a tentative D call TRBD1 (6 bases). V was pared by 1 base and J by 0 bases, with 13 bases between. Germline assignment: CDR1 SGHTA and CDR2 FQGNSA. The CDR3 consists of 18 residues. CDR3 nucleotides: TGTGCCAGCAGCTTAGTCGCAGGGGCGCACTCTGGGGCCAACGTCCTGACTTTC. Translation: CASSLVAGAHSGANVLTF.

There are a few counts of this clone. The chain links TRBV10-3 to TRBJ2-3, with 7 bases lining up with TRBD2. V was pared by 4 bases and J by 1 base, with 2 bases of the junction left unmatched. Germline CDR1 and CDR2: ENHRY and SYGVKD. There are 14 residues in the CDR3. CDR3 region: CAISGGGRTDTQYF. CDR3 coding DNA: TGTGCCATCAGTGGCGGGGGTCGCACAGATACGCAGTATTTT.

The CDR3 nucleotides read TGTGCCTGGAGTGTCACTCCCATTGGGACAGGGGTTAACTATGGCTACACCTTC. This translates into CAWSVTPIGTGVNYGYTF. V and J are TRBV30 and TRBJ1-2; 10 nucleotides agree with TRBD1. The CDR3 sequence is 18 residues long. Germline V lookup: CDR1 GTSNPN, CDR2 SVGIG (reference sequence). V was clipped by 0 bases and J by 1 base; unmatched bases: 11.

This clone was counted only a few times. The chain couples TRBV21-1 to TRBJ1-2. TRBV21-1 represents a pseudogene. CDR3 size: 13 residues. CDR3 nucleotide sequence: TGTGCCAGCAGCCCCCCGAGAAGGGCTGGCTACACCTTC. This codes for CASSPPRRAGYTF.

The table lists this clone with a few counts. The chain is built from TRBV6-6 and TRBJ1-1, with D unclear. The germline V gene encodes CDR1 MNHNY and CDR2 SVGAGI (reference sequence). The CDR3 spans 13 residues. V was pared by 7 bases and J by 0 bases, with 9 bases between. DNA for the CDR3: TGTGCCAGCATCCGAGGAGTGAACACTGAAGCTTTCTTT. Encoded protein: CASIRGVNTEAFF.

The chain uses TRBV5-1 and TRBJ1-2; weak D call: TRBD1 (5 bases). The CDR3 has 14 amino acids. V was shortened by 4 bases and J by 4 bases, with 14 bases between the two germline ends. The germline V gene has CDR1 SGHRS and CDR2 YFSETQ. Here the CDR3 reads CASSVSPGTYGYTF. CDR3 bases: TGCGCCAGCAGCGTGTCCCCAGGGACCTATGGCTACACCTTC.